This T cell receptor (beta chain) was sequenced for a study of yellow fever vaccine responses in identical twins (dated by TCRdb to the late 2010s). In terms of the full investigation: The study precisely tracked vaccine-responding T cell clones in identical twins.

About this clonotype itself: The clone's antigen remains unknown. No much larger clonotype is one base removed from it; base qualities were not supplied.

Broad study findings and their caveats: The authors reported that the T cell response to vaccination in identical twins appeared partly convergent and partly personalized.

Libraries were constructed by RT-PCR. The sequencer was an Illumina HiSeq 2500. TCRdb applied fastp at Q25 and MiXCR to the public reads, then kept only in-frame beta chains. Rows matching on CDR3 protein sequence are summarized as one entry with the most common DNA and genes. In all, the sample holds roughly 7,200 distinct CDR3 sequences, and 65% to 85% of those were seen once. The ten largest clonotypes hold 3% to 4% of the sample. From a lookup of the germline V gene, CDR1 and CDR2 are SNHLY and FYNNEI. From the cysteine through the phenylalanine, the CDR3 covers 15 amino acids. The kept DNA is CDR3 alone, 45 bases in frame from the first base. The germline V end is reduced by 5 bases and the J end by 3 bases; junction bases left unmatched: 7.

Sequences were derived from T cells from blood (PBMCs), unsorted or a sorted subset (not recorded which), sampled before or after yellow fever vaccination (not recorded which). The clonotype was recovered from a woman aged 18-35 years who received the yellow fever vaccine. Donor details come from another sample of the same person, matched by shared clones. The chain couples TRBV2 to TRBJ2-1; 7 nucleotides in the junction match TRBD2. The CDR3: CASSKTSIGYNEQFF. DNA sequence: TGTGCCAGCAGTAAGACTAGCATCGGCTACAATGAGCAGTTCTTC.